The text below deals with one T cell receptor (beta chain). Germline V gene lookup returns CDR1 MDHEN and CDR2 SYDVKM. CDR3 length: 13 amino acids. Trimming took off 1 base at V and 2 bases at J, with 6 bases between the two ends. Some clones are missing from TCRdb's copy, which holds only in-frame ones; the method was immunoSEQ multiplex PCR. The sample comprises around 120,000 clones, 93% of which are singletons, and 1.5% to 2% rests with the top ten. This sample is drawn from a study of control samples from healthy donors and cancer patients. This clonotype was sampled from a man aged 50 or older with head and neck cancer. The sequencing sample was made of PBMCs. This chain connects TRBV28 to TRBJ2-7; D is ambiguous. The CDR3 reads CASSLSGAYEQYF. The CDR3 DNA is TGTGCCAGCAGTTTATCGGGCGCCTACGAGCAGTACTTC.